This record covers a single TCR beta chain. Its antigen is not identified. There are 14 residues in the CDR3. CDR1 and CDR2 (germline): MRHNA, SNTAGT. V lost 9 bases to trimming and J lost 0 bases, with 9 bases between them. The sample belongs to a study of T cell responses to AZD1222 COVID-19 vaccine. Overall study findings and caveats: Seropositive status at baseline applied to only six AZD1222 recipients. Clonal diversity was possibly underestimated; the donors were predominantly white British and more often female.

This table comes from immunoSEQ multiplex PCR, and its TCRdb copy is limited to in-frame clones, with some not included. The data show about 150,000 clones, with more than 75% seen just once and 15% to 20% held by the top ten. This sample comprised peripheral blood, obtained on day 0 of AZD1222 vaccination. The gene calls are TRBV6-4 and TRBJ1-6; possible D gene TRBD1, 5 bases. This sequence originates from an adult in good health. CDR3 sequence (DNA): TGTGCCAGTGACAGCAGCTCCTATAATTCACCCCTCCACTTT. Its translation is CASDSSSYNSPLHF.